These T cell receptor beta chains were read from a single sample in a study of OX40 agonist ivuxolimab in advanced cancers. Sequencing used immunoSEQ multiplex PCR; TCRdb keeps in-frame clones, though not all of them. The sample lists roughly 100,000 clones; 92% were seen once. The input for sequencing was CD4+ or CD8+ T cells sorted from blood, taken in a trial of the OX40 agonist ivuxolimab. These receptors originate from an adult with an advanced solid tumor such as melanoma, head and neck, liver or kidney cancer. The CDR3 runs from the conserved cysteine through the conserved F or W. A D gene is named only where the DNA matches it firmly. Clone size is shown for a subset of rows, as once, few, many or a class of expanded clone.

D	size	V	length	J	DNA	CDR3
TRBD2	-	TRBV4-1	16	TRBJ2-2	TGCGCCAGCAGCCAAGACGGGAGGATCCTTGGCGGGGAGCTGTTTTTT	CASSQDGRILGGELFF
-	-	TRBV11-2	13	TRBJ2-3	TGTGCCAGCAGCCTTAAAGGGGTAGATACGCAGTATTTT	CASSLKGVDTQYF
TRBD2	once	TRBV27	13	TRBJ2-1	TGTGCCAGCAGCGGGAGGGCCTTAAATGAGCAGTTCTTC	CASSGRALNEQFF
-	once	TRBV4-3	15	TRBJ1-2	TGCGCCAGCAGCCAAGAGTACGGGACTCCCCTCGGCTACACCTTC	CASSQEYGTPLGYTF
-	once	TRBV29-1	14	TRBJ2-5	TGCAGCGTTGTGCCCATAGAGTACCAAGAGACCCAGTACTTC	CSVVPIEYQETQYF
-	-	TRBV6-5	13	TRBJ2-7	TGTGCCAGCAGTTACTCTCAGTCCTACGAGCAGTACTTC	CASSYSQSYEQYF
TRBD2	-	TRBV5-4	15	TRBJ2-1	TGTGCCAGCAGCTGGGGACTAGCGGGAGTAATTGAGCAGTTCTTC	CASSWGLAGVIEQFF
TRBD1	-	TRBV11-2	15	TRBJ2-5	TGTGCCAGCACCCCGAGGACAGGGGGCGATGAGACCCAGTACTTC	CASTPRTGGDETQYF
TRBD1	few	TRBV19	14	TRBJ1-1	TGTGCCAGTAGGCCCGGGACAGGGCTTACTGAAGCTTTCTTT	CASRPGTGLTEAFF
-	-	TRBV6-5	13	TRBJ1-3	TGTGCCAGCAGTTACTCGGAGAGAAACACCATATATTTT	CASSYSERNTIYF
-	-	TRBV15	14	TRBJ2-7	TGTGCCACCAGTCCGAGAGGGCCCGCCGTCGAGCAGTACTTC	CATSPRGPAVEQYF
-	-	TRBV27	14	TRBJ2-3	TGTGCCAGCAGTTTAACCCCCTCCACAGATACGCAGTATTTT	CASSLTPSTDTQYF